The present TCR beta chain was sequenced within a study of CD8 T cells in ankylosing spondylitis. The table lists this clonotype with a few counts. Its antigen is undetermined. Study-level findings and limits: Blood from ankylosing spondylitis patients appeared to carry a characteristic roughly 8-variant TCR beta motif. Disease-linked clones were found to be CD8+ and relatively rare in peripheral blood. As reported, disease-linked clones showed significant enrichment in matched ankylosing spondylitis synovial fluid.

TCRdb reprocessed the 5' RACE reads with MiXCR, giving one entry per CDR3 protein. The sample comprises tens of thousands of distinct CDR3 sequences, roughly 30% of which are singletons, and 55% to 75% rests with the top ten. Germline V gives CDR1 KGHDR, CDR2 SFDVKD. This CDR3 has 13 residues. Trimming took off 3 bases at V and 4 bases at J, with 8 bases between the two ends. The sample taken for sequencing was blood, either unsorted or a sorted T cell fraction (not recorded which). The sequence derives from a male donor with ankylosing spondylitis or in good health (not recorded which). The chain couples TRBV24-1 to TRBJ2-5, with no clear D. Written as DNA, the CDR3 is TGTGCCACCAGTGATAATTTCGGAGAGACCCAGTACTTC. Translation: CATSDNFGETQYF.